These 11 T cell receptor beta chains were all obtained from the same sample, sequenced in a study of Graves' ophthalmopathy and Graves' hyperthyroidism. From RNA, the CDR3 regions of TCR beta chains were amplified and sequenced. The first-round RT-PCR employed HTBI primers together with the Qiagen OneStep RT-PCR kit. A multiplex PCR was then performed as the second round. MiXCR, run by TCRdb on the multiplex PCR reads, gives a single entry per CDR3 protein. The sample includes over a million distinct CDR3 sequences, 35% to 40% of them seen just once. Sequencing input: peripheral blood or thyroid tissue (not recorded which). These receptors were obtained from an adult man with Graves' hyperthyroidism.

This clonotype was counted at least ten times. The chain joins TRBV15 to TRBJ1-1; no clear D gene. In germline, CDR1 is LNHNV, CDR2 YYDKDF (reference sequence). Trimming removed 6 bases from V and 3 bases from J, with 11 bases in between. This CDR3 is built from 13 residues. CDR3 loop: CATSMDRDTEAFF. CDR3 DNA sequence: TGTGCCACCAGTATGGACCGGGACACTGAAGCTTTCTTT.

The CDR3 protein is CASSFGWTGLETQYF. In DNA, the CDR3 is TGTGCCAGCAGTTTCGGATGGACAGGGCTGGAGACCCAGTACTTC. The rearrangement joins TRBV6-5 to TRBJ2-5, with TRBD1 matching over 8 bases. Germline CDR1 and CDR2: MNHEY and SVGAGI. The CDR3 runs to 15 residues. The junction had 9 bases not matched to a gene; V was cut back by 4 bases and J by 5 bases.

The count of this clonotype is one. V gene TRBV24-1 combines with J gene TRBJ1-6; D unresolved. The length of the CDR3 is 15 residues. V was trimmed by 5 bases and J by 10 bases, leaving 17 bases between them. Germline V gene lookup returns CDR1 KGHDR and CDR2 SFDVKD. The CDR3 here is CATSARDPGRSPLHF. CDR3 sequence (DNA): TGTGCCACCAGTGCTAGAGATCCGGGGAGATCACCCCTCCACTTT.

About this clonotype: This could be a read error, since a much larger clone is one nucleotide away. The chain has TRBV12-3 or TRBV12-4 and TRBJ2-7; D might be TRBD2 (6 bases). Trimming removed 6 bases from V and 4 bases from J, with 22 bases in between. This CDR3 contains 16 residues. This CDR3 reads CASSQTTGGIVYEQYF. CDR3 in DNA: TGTGCCAGCAGCCAAACCACTGGCGGGATCGTTTACGAGCAGTACTTC.

The chain combines TRBV25-1 with TRBJ2-5, with TRBD1 identical over 9 bases. Germline V gene lookup returns CDR1 MGHDK and CDR2 SYGVNS. Unmatched junction bases numbered 13, after V lost 4 bases and J lost 13 bases. The CDR3 runs to 14 residues. CDR3 in DNA: TGTGCCAGCAGTGCATCCGGGACAGGGAATTCCCCGTACTTC. Its translation is CASSASGTGNSPYF.

A word on this clonotype: This may arise from a read error, as a much more abundant clone is one base away. The rearrangement links TRBV5-6 to TRBJ2-7; D is unresolved. The germline V gene has CDR1 SGHDT and CDR2 YYEEEE. The CDR3 runs 13 residues. CDR3 sequence: CARSLIGPYEQYF. CDR3 nucleotide sequence: TGTGCCCGCAGCTTGATTGGTCCCTACGAGCAGTACTTC.

In the case of this clonotype: A read error is likely, as this CDR3 ends without the conserved phenylalanine or tryptophan. The limits of the CDR3 on the DNA are not certain, so only TCRdb's listed CDR3 is given. The genes are TRBV10-3 and TRBJ2-5. Termini included, the CDR3 measures 17 amino acids. CDR1 and CDR2 (germline): ENHRY, SYGVKD. The chain's CDR3 is CAISDQGRINYGYTFGS.

Ten or more counts support this clonotype. The gene calls are TRBV14 and TRBJ2-5; D unclear. Germline values: CDR1 SGHDN, CDR2 FVKESK. The CDR3 is 12 amino acids. V lost 7 bases and J 4 bases, leaving 10 bases between the germline ends. The CDR3 sequence is CASNFTAETQYF. CDR3 DNA sequence: TGTGCCAGCAACTTTACAGCAGAGACCCAGTACTTC.

The V call is TRBV11-3, the J call TRBJ2-2; no clear D gene. The V gene lost 0 bases and the J gene lost 8 bases, with 7 bases spanning the gap. The germline V gene has CDR1 SGHNT and CDR2 YENEEA. This CDR3 has 13 residues. The CDR3 nucleotides are TGTGCCAGCAGCTTAGATCAACTGGGGGAGCTGTTTTTT. As protein: CASSLDQLGELFF.

The chain has TRBV6-5 and TRBJ1-6, with a tentative D call TRBD1 (5 bases). Germline values: CDR1 MNHEY, CDR2 SVGAGI. The CDR3 is 16 amino acids. V lost 2 bases, J lost 6 bases, and 14 bases lay in between. CDR3 coding DNA: TGTGCCAGCAGTTACCAAGTGCGGGGGGGTAATTCACCCCTCCACTTT. Translated, it gives CASSYQVRGGNSPLHF.

The chain links TRBV14 to TRBJ2-2; D gene uncertain. Germline V lookup: CDR1 SGHDN, CDR2 FVKESK. V dropped 0 bases and J dropped 2 bases, with 13 bases sitting between them. The CDR3 consists of 17 residues. CDR3 amino acids: CASSQDASTLNTGELFF. The CDR3 DNA sequence: TGTGCCAGCAGCCAAGATGCCTCTACACTCAACACCGGGGAGCTGTTTTTT.